A single sample is the source of the 10 T cell receptor beta chains below, sequenced in a study of blood T cell repertoires in COVID-19. Assay used: immunoSEQ multiplex PCR; TCRdb lists only in-frame clones, some missing. The sample has about 170,000 clones, around 88% seen once. Sample: PBMCs or T cells enriched from blood (not recorded which). The receptors originated from a woman aged 45-65 years in a cohort exposed to, infected with or recovered from COVID-19 (not recorded which).

This rearrangement joins TRBV12-5 to TRBJ1-1; the D gene is possibly TRBD1 (6 bases). The V gene lost 1 base and the J gene lost 3 bases, with 15 bases spanning the gap. Germline CDR1 LGHNT, CDR2 FRNRAP. This CDR3 has 16 amino acids. The CDR3 region has the DNA TGTGCTAGTGGTTTGGAAAAACAGGGAATCTACACTGAAGCTTTCTTT. Its protein product is CASGLEKQGIYTEAFF.

The V gene is TRBV7-2, the J gene TRBJ2-7; D may be TRBD1 (6 bases). This CDR3 comprises 15 residues. Germline values: CDR1 SGHTA, CDR2 FQGNSA. With 1 base removed from V and 3 bases from J, the gap between germline ends came to 13 bases. DNA of the CDR3: TGTGCCAGCAGCTTAGGGGACACTTTCATCTACGAGCAGTACTTC. Amino acids: CASSLGDTFIYEQYF.

The V gene is TRBV11-2, the J gene TRBJ2-3, with D perhaps matching TRBD2 (6 bases). Germline V CDR1 and CDR2: SGHAT, FQNNGV. Trimming stripped 5 bases from V and 3 bases from J, with 18 bases between. The CDR3 extends over 16 amino acids. The CDR3 DNA follows: TGTGCCAGCAGCCCCGGGGTGGAGGGCCGGACAGATACGCAGTATTTT. It specifies CASSPGVEGRTDTQYF.

The chain is built from TRBV30 and TRBJ1-4; possibly TRBD1 for D (5 bases). Germline lookup yields CDR1 GTSNPN and CDR2 SVGIG (reference sequence). Between the trimmed V and J ends, which lost 5 bases and 0 bases, there was a span of 19 bases. This CDR3 is 17 amino acids long. CDR3 DNA sequence: TGTGCCTGGGTGGGGGATCGGGAGGATGCAACTAATGAAAAACTGTTTTTT. Its translation: CAWVGDREDATNEKLFF.

Note on this clone: Germline and junction disagree at one end, which may indicate a read error. The V and J genes are TRBV18 and TRBJ2-3; 9 bases agree with TRBD1. The germline V gene has CDR1 KGHSH and CDR2 LQKENI. The CDR3 consists of 15 residues. In DNA, the CDR3 is TGTGCCAGCTCCCCACAGGGGGCGCAAATAGATACGCAGTATTTT. It encodes CASSPQGAQIDTQYF.

This chain links TRBV9 with TRBJ2-1, with 9 bases fitting TRBD2. The length of the CDR3 is 15 residues. V trimming: 5 bases; J trimming: 0 bases; junction bases outside the gene matches: 3. Germline V gives CDR1 SGDLS, CDR2 YYNGEE. CDR3 sequence: CASSLAGPSYNEQFF. CDR3 nucleotide sequence: TGTGCCAGCAGTCTAGCGGGACCCTCCTACAATGAGCAGTTCTTC.

A single count supports this clone. V usage is TRBV24-1 and J usage is TRBJ1-1; D may be TRBD1 (6 bases). With 5 bases removed from V and 4 bases from J, the gap between germline ends came to 10 bases. There are 13 residues in the CDR3. CDR1 is KGHDR and CDR2 is SFDVKD in the germline V gene. CDR3 loop: CATSVSGATEAFF. CDR3 bases: TGTGCCACCAGTGTATCAGGGGCCACTGAAGCTTTCTTT.

The chain has TRBV11-3 and TRBJ2-7, with a weak D call TRBD1 (5 bases). The germline CDR1 and CDR2 sequences are SGHNT and YENEEA. This CDR3 is 12 amino acids long. Trimming took 2 bases from V and 6 from J, leaving 8 bases between them. DNA of the CDR3: TGTGCCAGCAGCTTAAGGGGATCCGAGCAGTACTTC. This sequence encodes CASSLRGSEQYF. Variable domain in full (rest from reference TRBV11-3 and TRBJ2-7): EAGVVQSPRYKIIEKKQPVAFWCNPISGHNTLYWYLQNLGQGPELLIRYENEEAVDDSQLPKDRFSAERLKGVDSTLKIQPAELGDSAVYLCASSLRGSEQYFGPGTRLTVT.

This clone was observed a single time. The chain joins TRBV15 to TRBJ1-3, with D possibly TRBD1 on 6 matching bases. The CDR3 length is 16 residues. Germline lookup yields CDR1 LNHNV and CDR2 YYDKDF (reference sequence). Trimming stripped 5 bases from V and 4 bases from J, with 18 bases between. CDR3 in amino acids: CATSRKPGTRGNTIYF. The CDR3 DNA follows: TGTGCCACCAGCCGAAAACCCGGGACAAGAGGAAACACCATATATTTT.

V gene TRBV7-2 combines with J gene TRBJ2-7, with D possibly being TRBD2 (6 bases). In germline, CDR1 is SGHTA, CDR2 FQGNSA. The CDR3 is 13 residues long. V was trimmed by 7 bases and J by 2 bases, leaving 12 bases between them. The CDR3 spells CASTSGGPYEQYF. DNA for the CDR3: TGTGCCAGCACCTCAGGAGGGCCCTACGAGCAGTACTTC.